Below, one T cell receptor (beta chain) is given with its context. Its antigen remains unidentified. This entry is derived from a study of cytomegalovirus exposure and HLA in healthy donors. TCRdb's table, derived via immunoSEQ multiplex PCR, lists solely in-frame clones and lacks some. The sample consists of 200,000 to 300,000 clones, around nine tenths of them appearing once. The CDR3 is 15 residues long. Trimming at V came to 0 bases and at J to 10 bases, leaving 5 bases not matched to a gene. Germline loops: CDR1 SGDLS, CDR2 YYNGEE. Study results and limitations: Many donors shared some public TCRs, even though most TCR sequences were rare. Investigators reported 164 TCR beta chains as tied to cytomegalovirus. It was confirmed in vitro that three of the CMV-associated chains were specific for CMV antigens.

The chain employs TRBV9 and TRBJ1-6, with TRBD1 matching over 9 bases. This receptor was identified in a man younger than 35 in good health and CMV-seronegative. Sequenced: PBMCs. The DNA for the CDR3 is TGTGCCAGCAGCGTAGGGACAGGGGTAAGGTCACCCCTCCACTTT. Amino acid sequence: CASSVGTGVRSPLHF.